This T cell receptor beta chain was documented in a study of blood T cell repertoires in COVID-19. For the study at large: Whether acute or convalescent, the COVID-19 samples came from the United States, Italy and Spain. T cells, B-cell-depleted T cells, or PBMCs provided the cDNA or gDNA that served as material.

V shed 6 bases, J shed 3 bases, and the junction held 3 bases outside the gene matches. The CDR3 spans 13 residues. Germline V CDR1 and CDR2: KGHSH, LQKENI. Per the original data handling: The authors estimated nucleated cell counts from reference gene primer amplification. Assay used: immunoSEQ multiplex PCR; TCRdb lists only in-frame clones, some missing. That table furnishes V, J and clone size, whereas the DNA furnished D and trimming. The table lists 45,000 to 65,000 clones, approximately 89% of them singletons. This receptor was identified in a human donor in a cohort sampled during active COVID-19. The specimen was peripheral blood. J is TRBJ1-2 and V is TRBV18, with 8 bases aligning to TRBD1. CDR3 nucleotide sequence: TGTGCCAGCTCCGCAGGGGGCGACTATGGCTACACCTTC. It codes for CASSAGGDYGYTF.